This TCR beta chain was captured by sequencing in a study of T cell responses to AZD1222 COVID-19 vaccine. About this clone itself: Antigen: not known.

The CDR3 spans 15 residues. V lost 5 bases to trimming and J lost 5 bases; unmatched junction nucleotides: 6. CDR1 LGHDT and CDR2 YNNKEL come from the germline V gene (reference sequence). Method: immunoSEQ multiplex PCR; TCRdb's copy keeps in-frame clones and lacks some. The top ten hold approximately 3.3% of the sample, which has around 100,000 clones, roughly 89% seen once. General study results and limits: It should be noted that donors were predominantly white British and more often female, and clonal diversity was possibly underestimated. At baseline, just a handful of AZD1222 recipients tested seropositive.

The receptor's source is an adult in good health. The chain recombines TRBV3-1 (or the pseudogene TRBV3-2) with TRBJ1-4, with 9 bases identical to TRBD1. The sample consisted of peripheral blood, taken on day 0 of AZD1222 vaccination. CDR3 in DNA: TGTGCCAGCAGCTTTTCCGGGACAGGGAATGAAAAACTGTTTTTT. Translated: CASSFSGTGNEKLFF.